The next 2 T cell receptor beta chains were all read from a single sample in a study of T cell repertoires in cytomegalovirus infection. Via MiXCR, TCRdb re-called the reads, giving one row per CDR3 protein. The sample records about 240,000 distinct CDR3 sequences, approximately 7% being singletons. Sequencing was performed on PBMCs. The origin of the receptors is a human donor in good health (CMV status not recorded). Some clones in this sample may be carry-over from other donors' samples.

Ten or more counts support this clonotype. This sequence joins TRBV29-1 and TRBJ1-5; D is unresolved. Germline V gives CDR1 SQVTM, CDR2 ANQGSEA. This CDR3 is built from 13 residues. V dropped 4 bases and J dropped 2 bases, with 9 bases sitting between them. This chain's CDR3 is CSVADTGNQPQHF. The CDR3 DNA sequence: TGCAGCGTTGCCGACACGGGCAATCAGCCCCAGCATTTT.

This clonotype was observed at least ten times. The CDR3 protein is CASSLGRVSGEQFF. The CDR3 region has the DNA TGTGCCAGCAGCTTGGGGCGCGTTTCTGGTGAGCAGTTCTTC. The genes are TRBV5-6 and TRBJ2-1; D gene unclear. The V gene lost 0 bases and the J gene lost 9 bases, with 13 bases spanning the gap. This CDR3 contains 14 residues. Per the germline V gene, CDR1 is SGHDT and CDR2 is YYEEEE.